The 8 T cell receptor beta chains below all came from one sample that was sequenced in a study of neurological immune-mediated disorders. TCRdb analysed the 5' RACE reads with MiXCR anew, one entry per CDR3 protein. The data show some 57,000 distinct CDR3 sequences, with around 4% seen just once and approximately 7.1% held by the top ten. Sample: PBMCs. These receptors were taken from a man in his 60s with multiple sclerosis.

This clonotype is categorized as medium-sized. V gene TRBV20-1 combines with J gene TRBJ2-3; 7 nucleotides align to TRBD2. V dropped 3 bases and J dropped 1; count of bases not matched to a gene: 7. This CDR3 has 15 residues. Germline CDR1 is DFQATT and CDR2 is SNEGSKA (reference sequence). CDR3 sequence reads: CSASGRSGGTDTQYF. The CDR3 nucleotides read TGCAGTGCTAGTGGTAGAAGCGGGGGCACAGATACGCAGTATTTT.

The table lists this clonotype with many counts. The V call is TRBV6-1, the J call TRBJ1-1; D ambiguous. Trimming took off 5 bases at V and 0 bases at J, with 13 bases between the two ends. Germline CDR1 is MNHNS and CDR2 is SASEGT. The CDR3 has 15 residues. In DNA form, the CDR3 reads TGTGCCAGCAGTCCCTTAAAAGGTATGAACACTGAAGCTTTCTTT. Residues: CASSPLKGMNTEAFF.

This clonotype was observed many times. V usage is TRBV6-5 and J usage is TRBJ2-7; D unresolved. Germline loops: CDR1 MNHEY, CDR2 SVGAGI. V shed 5 bases and J shed 2 bases, with 13 bases lying between them. The CDR3 is made up of 14 amino acids. CDR3 sequence (DNA): TGTGCCAGCAGTCCCGCAGTCTTAACCTACGAGCAGTACTTC. Translation: CASSPAVLTYEQYF.

In its sample, this clonotype was seen many times. This chain joins TRBV7-7 and TRBJ2-1; 10 bases fit TRBD2. V shed 2 bases, J shed 5 bases, and the junction held 9 bases outside the gene matches. The CDR3 runs to 17 residues. Germline CDR1 reads SSHAT; CDR2 reads FNYEAQ (reference sequence). CDR3 protein: CASSLSLGLAANNEQFF. The CDR3 nucleotides read TGTGCCAGCAGCTTATCATTAGGACTAGCGGCCAACAATGAGCAGTTCTTC.

This clonotype was found many times. This chain links TRBV4-2 with TRBJ1-2; TRBD1 aligns across 10 bases. Germline values: CDR1 LGHNA, CDR2 YNFKEQ. The CDR3 sequence is 16 residues long. The trim removed 0 bases at V and 4 bases at J, leaving 5 bases unmatched. DNA for the CDR3: TGTGCCAGCAGCCAAGATCGGGGGACAGGGGTCTATGGCTACACCTTC. Amino acids: CASSQDRGTGVYGYTF.

This clonotype was observed at least ten times. V gene TRBV5-1 combines with J gene TRBJ2-7, with 8 bases lining up with TRBD2. V shed 0 bases and J 3 bases; nucleotides not matched to a gene: 5. The CDR3 covers 15 residues. Looked up from germline, CDR1 is SGHRS and CDR2 is YFSETQ. Written as DNA, the CDR3 is TGCGCCAGCAGCTTGGTAGCGGGGTCCCACTACGAGCAGTACTTC. Translating it yields CASSLVAGSHYEQYF.

This clonotype appeared a few times. J is TRBJ1-2 and V is TRBV9, with D possibly matching TRBD1 (5 bases). Per germline, CDR1 SGDLS and CDR2 YYNGEE. Trimming cost V 6 bases and J 4 bases, with 16 bases left between them. CDR3 length equals 14 residues. CDR3 protein: CASKGPRSPYGYTF. Written as DNA, the CDR3 is TGTGCCAGCAAGGGGCCTAGGTCCCCCTATGGCTACACCTTC. The full variable domain, with the rest looked up from reference TRBV9 and TRBJ1-2, is DSGVTQTPKHLITATGQRVTLRCSPRSGDLSVYWYQQSLDQGLQFLIQYYNGEERAKGNILERFSAQQFPDLHSELNLSSLELGDSALYFCASKGPRSPYGYTFGSGTRLTVV.

The chain uses TRBV20-1 and TRBJ2-3; TRBD2 matches 8 bases. The germline gives CDR1 DFQATT, CDR2 SNEGSKA (reference sequence). The junction had 22 bases not matched to a gene; V was cut back by 4 bases and J by 4 bases. The CDR3 runs to 19 residues. CDR3 sequence: CSATPLGLEGGITADTQYF. The CDR3 bases are TGCAGTGCTACGCCCTTGGGACTAGAGGGAGGGATAACGGCAGATACGCAGTATTTT.